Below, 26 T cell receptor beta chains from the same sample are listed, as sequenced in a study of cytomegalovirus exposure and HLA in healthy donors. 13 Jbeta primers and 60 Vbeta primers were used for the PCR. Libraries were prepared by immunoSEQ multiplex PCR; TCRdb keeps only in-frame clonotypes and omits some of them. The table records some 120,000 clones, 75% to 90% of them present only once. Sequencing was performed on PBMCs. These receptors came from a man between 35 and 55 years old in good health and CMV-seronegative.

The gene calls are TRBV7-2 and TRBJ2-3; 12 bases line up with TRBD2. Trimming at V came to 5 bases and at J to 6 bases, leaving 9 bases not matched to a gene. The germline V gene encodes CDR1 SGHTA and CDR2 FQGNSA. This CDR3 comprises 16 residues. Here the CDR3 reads CASSLPSGRDSDTQYF. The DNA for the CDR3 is TGTGCCAGCAGCCTCCCTAGCGGGAGGGACTCCGATACGCAGTATTTT.

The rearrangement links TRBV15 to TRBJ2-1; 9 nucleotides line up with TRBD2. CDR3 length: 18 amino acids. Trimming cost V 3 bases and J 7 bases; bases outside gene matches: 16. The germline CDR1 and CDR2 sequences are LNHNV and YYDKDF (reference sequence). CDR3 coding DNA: TGTGCCACCAGCAGTCCAGCGGGAGGCTTTACCATCCGGAATGAGCAGTTCTTC. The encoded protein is CATSSPAGGFTIRNEQFF.

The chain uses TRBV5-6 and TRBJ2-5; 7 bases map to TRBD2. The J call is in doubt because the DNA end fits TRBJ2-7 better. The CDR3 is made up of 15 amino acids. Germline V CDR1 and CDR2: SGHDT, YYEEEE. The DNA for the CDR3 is TGTGCCAGCAGCTTCCCCATGCGGGGGATCTACGAGCAGTACTTC. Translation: CASSFPMRGIYEQYF.

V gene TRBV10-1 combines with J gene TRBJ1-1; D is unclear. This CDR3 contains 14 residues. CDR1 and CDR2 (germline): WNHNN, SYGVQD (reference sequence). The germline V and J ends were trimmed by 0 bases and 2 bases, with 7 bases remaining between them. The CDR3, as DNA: TGCGCCAGCAGTGAGTCGGCAAGAAACACTGAAGCTTTCTTT. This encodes CASSESARNTEAFF.

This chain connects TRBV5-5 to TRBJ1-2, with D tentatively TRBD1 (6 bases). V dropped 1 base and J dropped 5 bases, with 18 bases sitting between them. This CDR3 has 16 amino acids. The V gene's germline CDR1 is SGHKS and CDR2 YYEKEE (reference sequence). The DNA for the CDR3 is TGTGCCAGCAGCTTGTGGTTTGTGGACAGCGAATATGGCTACACCTTC. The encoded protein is CASSLWFVDSEYGYTF.

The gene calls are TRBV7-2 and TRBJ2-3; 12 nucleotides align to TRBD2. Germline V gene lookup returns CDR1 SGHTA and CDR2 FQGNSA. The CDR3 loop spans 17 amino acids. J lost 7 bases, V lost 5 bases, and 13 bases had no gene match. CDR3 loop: CASSPTSGGRRRHTQYF. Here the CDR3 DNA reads TGTGCCAGCAGCCCAACTAGCGGGGGGCGGCGTCGCCATACGCAGTATTTT.

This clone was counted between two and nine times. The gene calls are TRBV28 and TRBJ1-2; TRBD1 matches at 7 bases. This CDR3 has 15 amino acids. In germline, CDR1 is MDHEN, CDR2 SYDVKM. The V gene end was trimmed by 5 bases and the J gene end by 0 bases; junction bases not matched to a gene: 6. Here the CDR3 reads CASSPGTAANYGYTF. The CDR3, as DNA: TGTGCCAGCAGTCCCGGGACAGCGGCTAACTATGGCTACACCTTC.

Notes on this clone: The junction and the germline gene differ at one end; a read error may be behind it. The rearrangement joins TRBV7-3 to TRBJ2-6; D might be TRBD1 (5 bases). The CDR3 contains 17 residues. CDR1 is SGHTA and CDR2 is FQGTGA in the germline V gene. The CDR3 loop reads CASSLTHRSSGANGLTF. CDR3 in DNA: TGTGCCAGCAGCTTAACTCATCGGAGCTCTGGGGCCAACGGCCTGACTTTC.

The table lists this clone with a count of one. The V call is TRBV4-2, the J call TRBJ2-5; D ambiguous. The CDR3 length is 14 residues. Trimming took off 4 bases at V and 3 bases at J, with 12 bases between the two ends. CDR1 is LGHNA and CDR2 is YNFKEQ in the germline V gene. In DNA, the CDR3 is TGTGCCAGCAGCCTTCCTGGGCGTAAAGAGACCCAGTACTTC. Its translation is CASSLPGRKETQYF.

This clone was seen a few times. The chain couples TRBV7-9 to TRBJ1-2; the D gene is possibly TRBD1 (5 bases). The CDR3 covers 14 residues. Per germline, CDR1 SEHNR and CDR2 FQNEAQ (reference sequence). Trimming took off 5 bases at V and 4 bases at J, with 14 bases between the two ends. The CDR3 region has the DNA TGTGCCAGCAGCACAGGCGTCGCCGCCTATGGCTACACCTTC. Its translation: CASSTGVAAYGYTF. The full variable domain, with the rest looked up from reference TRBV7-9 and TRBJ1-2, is DTGVSQNPRHKITKRGQNVTFRCDPISEHNRLYWYRQTLGQGPEFLTYFQNEAQLEKSRLLSDRFSAERPKGSFSTLEIQRTEQGDSAMYLCASSTGVAAYGYTFGSGTRLTVV.

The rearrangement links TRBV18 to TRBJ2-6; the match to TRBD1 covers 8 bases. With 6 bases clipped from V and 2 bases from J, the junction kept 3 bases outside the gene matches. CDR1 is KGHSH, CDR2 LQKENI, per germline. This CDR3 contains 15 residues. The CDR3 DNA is TGTGCCAGCTCGAAGACAGGGGCTGGGGCCAACGTCCTGACTTTC. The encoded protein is CASSKTGAGANVLTF. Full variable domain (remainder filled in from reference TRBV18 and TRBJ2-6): NAGVMQNPRHLVRRRGQEARLRCSPMKGHSHVYWYRQLPEEGLKFMVYLQKENIIDESGMPKERFSAEFPKEGPSILRIQQVVRGDSAAYFCASSKTGAGANVLTFGAGSRLTVL.

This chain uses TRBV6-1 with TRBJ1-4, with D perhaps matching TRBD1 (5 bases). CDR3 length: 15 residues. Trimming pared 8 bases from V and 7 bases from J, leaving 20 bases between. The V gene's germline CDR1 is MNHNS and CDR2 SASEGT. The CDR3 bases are TGTGCCAGCGGGGGGATTTACCCCCGTATTGAAAAACTGTTTTTT. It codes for CASGGIYPRIEKLFF.

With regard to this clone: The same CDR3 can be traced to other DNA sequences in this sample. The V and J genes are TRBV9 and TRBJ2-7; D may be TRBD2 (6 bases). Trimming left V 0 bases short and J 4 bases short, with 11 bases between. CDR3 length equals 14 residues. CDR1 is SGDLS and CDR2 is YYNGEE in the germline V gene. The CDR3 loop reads CASSVAGETYEQYF. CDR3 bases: TGTGCCAGCAGCGTAGCGGGAGAAACGTACGAGCAGTACTTC. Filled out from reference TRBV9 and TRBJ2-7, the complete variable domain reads DSGVTQTPKHLITATGQRVTLRCSPRSGDLSVYWYQQSLDQGLQFLIQYYNGEERAKGNILERFSAQQFPDLHSELNLSSLELGDSALYFCASSVAGETYEQYFGPGTRLTVT.

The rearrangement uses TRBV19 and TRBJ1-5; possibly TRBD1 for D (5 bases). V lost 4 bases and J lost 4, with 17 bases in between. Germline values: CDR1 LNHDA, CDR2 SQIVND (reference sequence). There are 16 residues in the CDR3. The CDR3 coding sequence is TGTGCCAGTAGTAGCGGCTCGGGCAGGGTGAATCAGCCCCAGCATTTT. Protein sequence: CASSSGSGRVNQPQHF.

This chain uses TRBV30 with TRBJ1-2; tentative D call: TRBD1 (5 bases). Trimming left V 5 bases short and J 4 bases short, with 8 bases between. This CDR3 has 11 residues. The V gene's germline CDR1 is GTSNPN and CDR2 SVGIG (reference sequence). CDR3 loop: CAWFTGYGYTF. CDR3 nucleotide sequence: TGTGCCTGGTTTACAGGCTATGGCTACACCTTC.

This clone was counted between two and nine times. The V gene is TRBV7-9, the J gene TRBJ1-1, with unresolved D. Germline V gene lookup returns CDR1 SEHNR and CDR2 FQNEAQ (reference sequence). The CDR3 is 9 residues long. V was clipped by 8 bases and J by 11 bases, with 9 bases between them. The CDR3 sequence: CASPTVAFF. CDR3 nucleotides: TGTGCCAGCCCCACAGTCGCTTTCTTT.

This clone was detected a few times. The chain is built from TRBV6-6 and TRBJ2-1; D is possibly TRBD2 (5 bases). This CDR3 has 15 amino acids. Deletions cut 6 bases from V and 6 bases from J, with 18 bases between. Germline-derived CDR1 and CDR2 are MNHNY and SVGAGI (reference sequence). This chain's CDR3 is CASSSPEVVGNEQFF. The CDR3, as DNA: TGTGCCAGCAGCTCCCCGGAGGTAGTGGGCAATGAGCAGTTCTTC.

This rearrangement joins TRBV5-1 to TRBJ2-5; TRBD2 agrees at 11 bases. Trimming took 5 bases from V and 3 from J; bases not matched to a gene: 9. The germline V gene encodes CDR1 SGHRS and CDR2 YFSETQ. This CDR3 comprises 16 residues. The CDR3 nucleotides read TGCGCCAGCAGTCGAAATCTACTAGCGGGAGAAGAGACCCAGTACTTC. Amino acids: CASSRNLLAGEETQYF.

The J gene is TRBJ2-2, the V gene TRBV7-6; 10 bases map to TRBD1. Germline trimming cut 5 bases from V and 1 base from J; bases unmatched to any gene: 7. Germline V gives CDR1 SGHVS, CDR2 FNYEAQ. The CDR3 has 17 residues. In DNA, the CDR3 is TGTGCCAGCAGCATCAGACAGGGGGCGCGGAACACCGGGGAGCTGTTTTTT. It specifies CASSIRQGARNTGELFF.

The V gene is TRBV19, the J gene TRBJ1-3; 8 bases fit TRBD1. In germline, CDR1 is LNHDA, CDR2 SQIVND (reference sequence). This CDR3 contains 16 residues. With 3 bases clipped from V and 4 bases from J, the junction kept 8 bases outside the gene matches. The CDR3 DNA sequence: TGTGCCAGTAGTATTGAAACAGGGGGATCCGGAAACACCATATATTTT. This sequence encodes CASSIETGGSGNTIYF.

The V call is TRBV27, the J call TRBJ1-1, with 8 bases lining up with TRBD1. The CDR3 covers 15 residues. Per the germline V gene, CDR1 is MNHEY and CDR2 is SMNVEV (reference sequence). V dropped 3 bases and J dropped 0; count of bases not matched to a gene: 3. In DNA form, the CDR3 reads TGTGCCAGCAGTTTCGGCAGGGGGCTGAACACTGAAGCTTTCTTT. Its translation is CASSFGRGLNTEAFF.

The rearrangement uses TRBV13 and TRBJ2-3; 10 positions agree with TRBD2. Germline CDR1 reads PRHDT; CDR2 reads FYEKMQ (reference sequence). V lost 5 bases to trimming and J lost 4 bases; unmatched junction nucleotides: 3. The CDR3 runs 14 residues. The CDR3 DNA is TGTGCCAGCAGCCCCAGCGGGGGGGCAGATACGCAGTATTTT. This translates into CASSPSGGADTQYF.

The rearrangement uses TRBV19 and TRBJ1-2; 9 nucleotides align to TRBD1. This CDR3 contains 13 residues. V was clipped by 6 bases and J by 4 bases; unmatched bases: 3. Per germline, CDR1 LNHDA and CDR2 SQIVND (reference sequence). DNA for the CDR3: TGTGCCAGTAGGGACAGGGGCCTCTATGGCTACACCTTC. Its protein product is CASRDRGLYGYTF.

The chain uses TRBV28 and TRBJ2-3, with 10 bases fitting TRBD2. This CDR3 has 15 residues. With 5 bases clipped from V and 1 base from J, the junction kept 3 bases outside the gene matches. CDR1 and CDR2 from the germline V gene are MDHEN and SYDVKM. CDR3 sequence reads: CASSNLAGGTDTQYF. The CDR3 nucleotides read TGTGCCAGCAGTAATCTAGCGGGGGGCACAGATACGCAGTATTTT. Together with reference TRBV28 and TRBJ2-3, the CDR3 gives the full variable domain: DVKVTQSSRYLVKRTGEKVFLECVQDMDHENMFWYRQDPGLGLRLIYFSYDVKMKEKGDIPEGYSVSREKKERFSLILESASTNQTSMYLCASSNLAGGTDTQYFGPGTRLTVL.

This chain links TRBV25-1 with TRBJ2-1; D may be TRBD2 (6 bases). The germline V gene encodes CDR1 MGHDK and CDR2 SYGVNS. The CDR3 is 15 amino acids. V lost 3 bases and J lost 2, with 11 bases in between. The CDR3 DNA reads TGTGCCAGCAGTGAGTTCGGGGGAGCCTACAATGAGCAGTTCTTC. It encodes CASSEFGGAYNEQFF.

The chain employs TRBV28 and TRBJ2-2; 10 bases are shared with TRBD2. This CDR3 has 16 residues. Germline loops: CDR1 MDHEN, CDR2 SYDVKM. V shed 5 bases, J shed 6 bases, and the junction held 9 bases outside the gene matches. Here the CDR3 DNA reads TGTGCCAGCAGTATGGGACTAGCGATGAGGGCCGGGGAGCTGTTTTTT. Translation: CASSMGLAMRAGELFF.